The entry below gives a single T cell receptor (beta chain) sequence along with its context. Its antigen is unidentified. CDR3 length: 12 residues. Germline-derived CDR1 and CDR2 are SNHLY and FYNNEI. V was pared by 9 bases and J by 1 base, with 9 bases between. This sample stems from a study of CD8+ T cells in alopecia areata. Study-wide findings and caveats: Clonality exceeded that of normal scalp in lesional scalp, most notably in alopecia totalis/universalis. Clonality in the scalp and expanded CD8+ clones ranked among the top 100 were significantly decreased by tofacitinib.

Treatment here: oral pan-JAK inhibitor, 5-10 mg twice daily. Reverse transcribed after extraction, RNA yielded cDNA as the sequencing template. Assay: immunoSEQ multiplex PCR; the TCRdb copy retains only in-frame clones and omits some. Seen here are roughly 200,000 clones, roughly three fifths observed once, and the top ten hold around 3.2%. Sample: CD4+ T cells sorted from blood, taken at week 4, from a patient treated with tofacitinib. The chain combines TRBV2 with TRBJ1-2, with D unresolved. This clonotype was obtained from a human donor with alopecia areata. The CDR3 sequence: CASFGNNYGYTF. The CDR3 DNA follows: TGTGCCAGTTTCGGGAATAACTATGGCTACACCTTC.